The 25 T cell receptor beta chains reported below all come from one sample, sequenced in a study of radiation and T cells in renal cell carcinoma. This table comes from immunoSEQ multiplex PCR, and its TCRdb copy is limited to in-frame clones, with some not included. The data contain about 83,000 clones, 75% to 90% of them singletons. As to time point: blood 4 weeks post-SBRT, at nephrectomy. The treatment: 15 Gy SBRT to primary tumor, nephrectomy 4 weeks later. Specimen: blood, collected from a patient whose treatment included radiotherapy and nephrectomy. The receptors originated from a woman aged 55 to 70 with renal cell carcinoma.

The V call is TRBV5-1, the J call TRBJ1-6; TRBD1 matches 7 bases. This CDR3 has 16 amino acids. Unmatched junction bases numbered 7, after V lost 0 bases and J lost 7 bases. Germline V lookup: CDR1 SGHRS, CDR2 YFSETQ. The CDR3 DNA is TGCGCCAGCAGCTTGGCCCCAGGGGGAGTAAATTCACCCCTCCACTTT. It yields the protein CASSLAPGGVNSPLHF.

This chain connects TRBV20-1 to TRBJ2-5; D gene unclear. Trimming removed 3 bases at V and 0 bases at J, with 2 bases between. The CDR3 is 11 residues long. Germline CDR1 reads DFQATT; CDR2 reads SNEGSKA (reference sequence). The CDR3 here is CSASNQETQYF. CDR3 DNA: TGCAGTGCTAGTAACCAAGAGACCCAGTACTTC.

The J gene is TRBJ2-1, the V gene TRBV6-1; D remains unclear. V was cut by 5 bases and J by 10 bases, with 15 bases left in between. This CDR3 has 13 residues. CDR1 and CDR2 from the germline V gene are MNHNS and SASEGT. The CDR3 here is CASSSDHRWEQFF. Written as DNA, the CDR3 is TGTGCCAGCAGTTCGGACCATCGATGGGAGCAGTTCTTC.

This clone was counted once. CDR3 sequence (DNA): TGTGCCAGAACAGGGATAGCTAACTATGGCTACACCTTC. This sequence encodes CARTGIANYGYTF. This rearrangement joins TRBV2 to TRBJ1-2, with D possibly TRBD1 on 6 matching bases. The germline V gene encodes CDR1 SNHLY and CDR2 FYNNEI. This CDR3 comprises 13 residues. The V end lost 9 bases, the J end lost 0 bases, and 11 bases lay between the germline ends.

The chain employs TRBV19 and TRBJ2-7; 10 bases match TRBD2. CDR1 is LNHDA, CDR2 SQIVND, per germline (reference sequence). Trimming removed 3 bases from V and 6 bases from J; junction bases left unmatched: 14. The CDR3 runs to 17 residues. The CDR3 region has the DNA TGTGCCAGTAGTATTGACAGCGGGGGGGCTGTCTCGCCCGAGCAGTACTTC. It specifies CASSIDSGGAVSPEQYF. The whole variable domain, remainder taken from reference TRBV19 and TRBJ2-7, is DGGITQSPKYLFRKEGQNVTLSCEQNLNHDAMYWYRQDPGQGLRLIYYSQIVNDFQKGDIAEGYSVSREKKESFPLTVTSAQKNPTAFYLCASSIDSGGAVSPEQYFGPGTRLTVT.

The chain joins TRBV6-1 to TRBJ1-2, with D unclear. This CDR3 is built from 13 residues. V lost 4 bases and J lost 4, with 10 bases in between. The germline gives CDR1 MNHNS, CDR2 SASEGT. The CDR3: CASSASTVYGYTF. In nucleotides, the CDR3 is TGTGCCAGCAGTGCGAGTACAGTCTATGGCTACACCTTC.

This clone occurred a few times. The chain joins TRBV5-1 to TRBJ1-2, with 7 bases aligning to TRBD1. J gave up 6 bases and V 3 bases, and 5 bases lay outside the gene matches. From germline, CDR1 is SGHRS and CDR2 YFSETQ. This CDR3 has 13 amino acids. In nucleotides, the CDR3 is TGCGCCAGCAGCTCCGGGACAGAAGATGGCTACACCTTC. This sequence encodes CASSSGTEDGYTF.

The J gene is TRBJ2-3, the V gene TRBV6-5, with 13 bases matching TRBD2. Unmatched junction bases numbered 0, after V lost 0 bases and J lost 3 bases. The germline gives CDR1 MNHEY, CDR2 SVGAGI. The length of the CDR3 is 16 residues. The CDR3 region is CASSYSGLAGTDTQYF. In DNA form, the CDR3 reads TGTGCCAGCAGTTACTCGGGACTAGCGGGGACAGATACGCAGTATTTT.

The genes are TRBV6-1 and TRBJ1-5; perhaps TRBD1 as D (6 bases). Germline CDR1 is MNHNS and CDR2 is SASEGT. The CDR3 consists of 14 residues. Trimming removed 4 bases from V and 0 bases from J, with 7 bases in between. The CDR3 DNA reads as TGTGCCAGCAGTGGACAGGTTAGCAATCAGCCCCAGCATTTT. Translation gives CASSGQVSNQPQHF.

In this sample, this clone turned up once. This sequence joins TRBV6-1 and TRBJ2-7; D tentatively reads TRBD1 or TRBD2 (5 bases each). Trimming cost V 2 bases and J 6 bases, with 14 bases left between them. The CDR3 sequence is 14 residues long. Germline assignment: CDR1 MNHNS and CDR2 SASEGT. The CDR3: CASSEIVGRVEQYF. The CDR3 DNA reads TGTGCCAGCAGTGAAATCGTGGGGCGGGTCGAGCAGTACTTC.

CDR3 loop: CASSIQGAEAFF. The CDR3 DNA reads as TGTGCCAGTAGTATACAGGGCGCTGAAGCTTTCTTT. The V and J genes are TRBV19 and TRBJ1-1; possible D gene TRBD1, 5 bases. Trimming took off 2 bases at V and 6 bases at J, with 7 bases between the two ends. Germline CDR1 and CDR2: LNHDA and SQIVND (reference sequence). The CDR3 loop spans 12 amino acids.

The chain recombines TRBV18 with TRBJ2-6; D not certain. The CDR3 is made up of 15 amino acids. V was cut by 1 base and J by 2 bases, with 6 bases left in between. Germline CDR1 is KGHSH and CDR2 is LQKENI. The CDR3 nucleotides are TGTGCCAGCTCACCACAAGGGCCTGGGGCCAACGTCCTGACTTTC. Translation: CASSPQGPGANVLTF. Complete variable domain (other parts from reference TRBV18 and TRBJ2-6): NAGVMQNPRHLVRRRGQEARLRCSPMKGHSHVYWYRQLPEEGLKFMVYLQKENIIDESGMPKERFSAEFPKEGPSILRIQQVVRGDSAAYFCASSPQGPGANVLTFGAGSRLTVL.

V is TRBV7-3 and J is TRBJ1-1; D perhaps matches TRBD1 (6 bases). Germline-derived CDR1 and CDR2 are SGHTA and FQGTGA. The CDR3 totals 15 residues. Trimming pared 3 bases from V and 2 bases from J, leaving 13 bases between. The CDR3 sequence is CASSLTGHSNTEAFF. The CDR3 bases are TGTGCCAGCAGCTTGACGGGACATTCCAACACTGAAGCTTTCTTT. The full variable domain, completed using reference TRBV7-3 and TRBJ1-1, is GAGVSQTPSNKVTEKGKYVELRCDPISGHTALYWYRQSLGQGPEFLIYFQGTGAADDSGLPNDRFFAVRPEGSVSTLKIQRTERGDSAVYLCASSLTGHSNTEAFFGQGTRLTVV.

The rearrangement uses TRBV19 and TRBJ1-1; 10 positions agree with TRBD1. The CDR3 has 14 amino acids. The germline CDR1 and CDR2 sequences are LNHDA and SQIVND (reference sequence). Trimming removed 7 bases from V and 10 bases from J; junction bases left unmatched: 12. The CDR3 DNA follows: TGTGCCAGTACCCTCTCGAAGGGACAGGGGACAGCTTTCTTT. Its protein is CASTLSKGQGTAFF.

In its sample, this clone was seen once. The chain couples TRBV11-1 to TRBJ2-2; the match to TRBD1 covers 10 bases. CDR1 SGHAT and CDR2 FQDESV come from the germline V gene (reference sequence). V was clipped by 4 bases and J by 6 bases; unmatched bases: 5. This CDR3 is built from 15 residues. The CDR3 DNA reads TGTGCCAGCAGCTCCGGGACAGGGGTCCCCGGGGAGCTGTTTTTT. Translating gives CASSSGTGVPGELFF.

The chain employs TRBV7-2 and TRBJ2-2, with 9 bases fitting TRBD2. CDR1 is SGHTA and CDR2 is FQGNSA in the germline V gene. CDR3 length: 17 amino acids. Trimming took 5 bases from V and 6 from J; bases not matched to a gene: 13. The CDR3 protein is CASSISGTSPWAGELFF. The CDR3 bases are TGTGCCAGCAGCATCTCCGGGACTAGCCCTTGGGCCGGGGAGCTGTTTTTT. Variable domain in full (rest from reference TRBV7-2 and TRBJ2-2): GAGVSQSPSNKVTEKGKDVELRCDPISGHTALYWYRQSLGQGLEFLIYFQGNSAPDKSGLPSDRFSAERTGGSVSTLTIQRTQQEDSAVYLCASSISGTSPWAGELFFGEGSRLTVL.

V usage is TRBV6-6 and J usage is TRBJ2-7; D unclear. Germline-derived CDR1 and CDR2 are MNHNY and SVGAGI (reference sequence). The CDR3 extends over 11 amino acids. V lost 0 bases and J lost 5, with 2 bases in between. CDR3 region: CASSYSNEQYF. CDR3 in DNA: TGTGCCAGCAGTTACTCGAACGAGCAGTACTTC.

The CDR3 region is CASSYSTVLNTEAFF. The CDR3 DNA reads TGTGCCAGCAGTTACTCGACAGTACTGAACACTGAAGCTTTCTTT. The chain carries TRBV6-5 and TRBJ1-1, with a weak D call TRBD1 (5 bases). V was trimmed by 0 bases and J by 0 bases, leaving 8 bases between them. Germline V lookup: CDR1 MNHEY, CDR2 SVGAGI. This CDR3 has 15 amino acids.

This clone appeared a few times. The junction does not match germline at one end; this may be a read error. The chain recombines TRBV7-7 with TRBJ2-2; the D call may be TRBD1 or TRBD2 (5 bases each). The germline CDR1 and CDR2 sequences are SSHAT and FNYEAQ (reference sequence). This CDR3 spans 15 amino acids. CDR3 nucleotide sequence: TGTGCTAGCAGCCCGGGACGCCCGAACACCGGGGAGCTGTTTTTT. As protein: CASSPGRPNTGELFF.

This sequence joins TRBV6-5 and TRBJ2-1; D is uncertain. This CDR3 is built from 12 residues. Trimming removed 2 bases at V and 9 bases at J, with 8 bases between. CDR1 is MNHEY, CDR2 SVGAGI, per germline. CDR3 DNA: TGTGCCAGCAGTTACGGAGTTGGTGAGCAGTTCTTC. This translates into CASSYGVGEQFF.

Here the CDR3 DNA reads TGTGCCAGCAGTTTTAGTAGGAGCTATGGCTACACCTTC. As protein: CASSFSRSYGYTF. This sequence joins TRBV27 and TRBJ1-2; D is unresolved. Trimming left V 3 bases short and J 4 bases short, with 9 bases between. Germline CDR1 and CDR2: MNHEY and SMNVEV (reference sequence). CDR3 length: 13 amino acids.

This clone turned up a few times. J is TRBJ1-2 and V is TRBV5-1; TRBD1 aligns across 7 bases. Germline CDR1 reads SGHRS; CDR2 reads YFSETQ. The V gene end was trimmed by 0 bases and the J gene end by 4 bases; junction bases not matched to a gene: 3. This CDR3 is built from 14 residues. The CDR3 is CASSLAGQAYGYTF. CDR3 nucleotide sequence: TGCGCCAGCAGCTTGGCCGGACAGGCCTATGGCTACACCTTC.

This rearrangement joins TRBV29-1 to TRBJ2-7; no clear D. Trimming removed 1 base at V and 6 bases at J, with 10 bases between. Germline assignment: CDR1 SQVTM and CDR2 ANQGSEA. CDR3 size: 12 residues. The CDR3 DNA follows: TGCAGCGTTGAAGGGAGATTTGGCGAGCAGTACTTC. It codes for CSVEGRFGEQYF.

This clone turned up a few times. This chain connects TRBV2 to TRBJ2-2; D remains unclear. V was pared by 7 bases and J by 9 bases, with 12 bases between. The germline gives CDR1 SNHLY, CDR2 FYNNEI. The CDR3 is made up of 12 amino acids. This CDR3 is CASTETARELFF. Written as DNA, the CDR3 is TGTGCCAGCACCGAAACCGCGCGGGAGCTGTTTTTT.

This sequence joins TRBV5-1 and TRBJ1-3, with TRBD1 matching 8 bases. This CDR3 is 16 amino acids long. The germline CDR1 and CDR2 sequences are SGHRS and YFSETQ. The V segment lost 4 bases and the J segment 4 bases; nucleotides outside the gene matches: 10. The CDR3 DNA is TGCGCCAGCAGCAGAGTGACAGGGGTCCCGGGAAACACCATATATTTT. Its protein product is CASSRVTGVPGNTIYF.